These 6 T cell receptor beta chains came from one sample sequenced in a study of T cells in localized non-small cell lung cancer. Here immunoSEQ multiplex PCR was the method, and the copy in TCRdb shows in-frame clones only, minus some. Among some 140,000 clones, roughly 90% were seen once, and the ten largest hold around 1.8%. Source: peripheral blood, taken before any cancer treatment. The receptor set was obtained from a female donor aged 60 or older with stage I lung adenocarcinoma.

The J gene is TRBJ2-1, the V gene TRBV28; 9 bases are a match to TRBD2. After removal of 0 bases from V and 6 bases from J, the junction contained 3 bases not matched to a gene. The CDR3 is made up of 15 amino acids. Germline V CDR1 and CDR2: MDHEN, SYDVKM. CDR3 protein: CASSLWPSGTNEQFF. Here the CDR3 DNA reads TGTGCCAGCAGTTTATGGCCTAGCGGGACCAATGAGCAGTTCTTC.

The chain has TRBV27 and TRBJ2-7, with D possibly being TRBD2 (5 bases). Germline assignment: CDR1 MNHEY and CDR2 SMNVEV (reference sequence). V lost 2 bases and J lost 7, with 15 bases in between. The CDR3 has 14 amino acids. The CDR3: CASSLGPRRGEQYF. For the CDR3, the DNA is TGTGCCAGCAGTTTAGGGCCGCGCCGGGGTGAGCAGTACTTC.

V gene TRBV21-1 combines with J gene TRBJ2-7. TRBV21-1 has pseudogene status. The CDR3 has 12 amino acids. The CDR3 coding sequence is TGTGCCCTCGGGCGGAAGCCTTACGAGCAGTACTTC. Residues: CALGRKPYEQYF.

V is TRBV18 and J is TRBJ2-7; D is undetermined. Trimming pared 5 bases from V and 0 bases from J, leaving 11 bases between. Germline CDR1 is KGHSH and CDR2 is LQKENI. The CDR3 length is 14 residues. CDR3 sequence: CASSMVRNSYEQYF. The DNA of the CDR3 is TGTGCCAGCTCAATGGTGAGGAACTCCTACGAGCAGTACTTC.

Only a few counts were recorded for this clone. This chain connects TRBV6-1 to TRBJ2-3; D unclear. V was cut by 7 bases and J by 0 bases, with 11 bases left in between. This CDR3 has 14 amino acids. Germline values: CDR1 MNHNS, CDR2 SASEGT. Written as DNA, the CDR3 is TGTGCCAGCAAAAAGGATTGGAGCACAGATACGCAGTATTTT. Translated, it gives CASKKDWSTDTQYF.

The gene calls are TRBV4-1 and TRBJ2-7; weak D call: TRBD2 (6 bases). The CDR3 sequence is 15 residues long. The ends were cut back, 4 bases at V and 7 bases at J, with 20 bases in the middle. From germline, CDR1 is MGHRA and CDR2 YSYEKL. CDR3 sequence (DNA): TGCGCCAGCAGCCTGTTTGTGGCGGGATATCGAGAGCAGTACTTC. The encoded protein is CASSLFVAGYREQYF.